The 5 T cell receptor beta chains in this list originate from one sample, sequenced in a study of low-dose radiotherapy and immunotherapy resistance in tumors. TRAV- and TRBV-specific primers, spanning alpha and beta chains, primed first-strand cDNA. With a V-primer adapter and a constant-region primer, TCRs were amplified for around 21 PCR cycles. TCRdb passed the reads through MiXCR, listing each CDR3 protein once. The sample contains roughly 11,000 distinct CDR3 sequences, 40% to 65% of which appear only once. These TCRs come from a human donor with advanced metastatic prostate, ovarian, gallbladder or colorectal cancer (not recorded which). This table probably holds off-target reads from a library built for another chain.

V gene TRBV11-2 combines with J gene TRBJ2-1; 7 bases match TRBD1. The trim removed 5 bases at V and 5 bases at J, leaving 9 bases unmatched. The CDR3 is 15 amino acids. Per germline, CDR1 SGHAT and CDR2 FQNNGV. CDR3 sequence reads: CASSRARTGNNEQFF. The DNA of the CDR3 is TGTGCCAGCAGCCGCGCCCGGACAGGCAACAATGAGCAGTTCTTC.

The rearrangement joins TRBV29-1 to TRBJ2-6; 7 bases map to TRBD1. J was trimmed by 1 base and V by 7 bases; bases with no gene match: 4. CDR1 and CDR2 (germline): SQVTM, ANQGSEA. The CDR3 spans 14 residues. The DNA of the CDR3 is TGCAGCGCGCTACAGGGGTCTGGGGCCAACGTCCTGACTTTC. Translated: CSALQGSGANVLTF.

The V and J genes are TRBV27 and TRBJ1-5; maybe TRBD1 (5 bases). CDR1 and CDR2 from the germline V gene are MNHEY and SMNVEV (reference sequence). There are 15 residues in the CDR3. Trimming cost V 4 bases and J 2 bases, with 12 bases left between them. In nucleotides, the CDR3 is TGTGCCAGCAGTTCGCTAGGGACGGGCAATCAGCCCCAGCATTTT. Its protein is CASSSLGTGNQPQHF.

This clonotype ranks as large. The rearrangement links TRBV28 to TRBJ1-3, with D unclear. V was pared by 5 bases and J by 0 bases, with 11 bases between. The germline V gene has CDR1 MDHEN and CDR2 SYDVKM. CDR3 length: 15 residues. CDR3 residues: CASSPGDRSGNTIYF. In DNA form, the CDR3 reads TGTGCCAGCAGTCCTGGTGACCGCTCTGGAAACACCATATATTTT.

CDR3 amino acids: CAWSGSGQGAEQYF. The CDR3 nucleotides are TGTGCCTGGAGTGGTTCGGGACAGGGTGCTGAGCAGTACTTC. V gene TRBV30 combines with J gene TRBJ2-7; 9 bases are a match to TRBD1. Trimming at V came to 1 base and at J to 7 bases, leaving 8 bases not matched to a gene. There are 14 residues in the CDR3. CDR1 is GTSNPN and CDR2 is SVGIG in the germline V gene (reference sequence).